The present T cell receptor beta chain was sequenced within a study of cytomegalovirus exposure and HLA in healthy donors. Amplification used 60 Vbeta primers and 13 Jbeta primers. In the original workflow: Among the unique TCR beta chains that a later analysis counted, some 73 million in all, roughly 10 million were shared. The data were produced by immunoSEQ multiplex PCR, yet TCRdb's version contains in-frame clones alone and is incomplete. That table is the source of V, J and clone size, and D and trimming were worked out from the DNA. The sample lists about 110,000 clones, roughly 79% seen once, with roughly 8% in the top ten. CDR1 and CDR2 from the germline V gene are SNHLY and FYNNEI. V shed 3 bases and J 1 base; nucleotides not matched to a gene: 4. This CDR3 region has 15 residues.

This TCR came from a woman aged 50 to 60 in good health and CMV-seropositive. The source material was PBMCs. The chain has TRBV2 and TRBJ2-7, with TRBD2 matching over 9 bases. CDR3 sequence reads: CASSDPAGGSYEQYF. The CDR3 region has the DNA TGTGCCAGCAGTGACCCAGCGGGGGGTTCCTACGAGCAGTACTTC.